The 5 T cell receptor beta chains below all came from one sample that was sequenced in a study of Ad26.COV2.S vaccination and SARS-CoV-2 variants. Treatment described: over 15 received Ad26.COV2.S at low or high dose, single or two shots; several received placebo; per-sample allocation not given. Day 63 after the first injection of vaccine or placebo was the sampling time. Generated by immunoSEQ multiplex PCR, the TCRdb table keeps only in-frame clones and is missing some. The table lists about 380,000 clones, about four fifths of them singletons. The source material was peripheral blood, sampled in a trial of Ad26.COV2.S vaccine versus placebo. These receptors were collected from a person aged 18-65 years who received the Ad26.COV2.S COVID-19 vaccine or a placebo.

The chain's CDR3 is CASSFTEAVAQYF. The CDR3 bases are TGTGCCAGCAGCTTTACGGAAGCGGTGGCCCAGTACTTC. The V call is TRBV11-3, the J call TRBJ2-5; TRBD2 is a possible D gene (5 bases). The CDR3 loop spans 13 amino acids. Germline CDR1 and CDR2: SGHNT and YENEEA. The ends were cut back, 3 bases at V and 9 bases at J, with 14 bases in the middle.

The chain links TRBV18 to TRBJ2-2, with D unresolved. Trimming shortened V by 1 base and J by 7 bases, and 7 bases separated the two germline ends. This CDR3 has 13 residues. The germline V gene encodes CDR1 KGHSH and CDR2 LQKENI. The CDR3 loop is CASSPLEGGELFF. The CDR3 bases are TGTGCCAGCTCACCACTGGAAGGCGGGGAGCTGTTTTTT.

The chain is built from TRBV19 and TRBJ1-1; D is uncertain. This CDR3 contains 13 residues. The ends were cut back, 6 bases at V and 0 bases at J, with 8 bases in the middle. CDR1 LNHDA and CDR2 SQIVND come from the germline V gene (reference sequence). CDR3 region: CASSLALNTEAFF. CDR3 nucleotides: TGTGCCAGTAGCCTGGCCCTGAACACTGAAGCTTTCTTT.

V is TRBV3-1 (or the pseudogene TRBV3-2) and J is TRBJ2-1; D is possibly TRBD2 (6 bases). Trimming stripped 0 bases from V and 7 bases from J, with 16 bases between. The CDR3 loop spans 16 amino acids. Germline V gene data show CDR1 as LGHDT and CDR2 as YNNKEL (reference sequence). CDR3 nucleotides: TGTGCCAGCAGCCAAGATTCGGGAGAGGGTTGGAATGAGCAGTTCTTC. Translation gives CASSQDSGEGWNEQFF.

The chain carries TRBV5-4 and TRBJ2-1; 12 bases are a match to TRBD2. Trimming cost V 3 bases and J 10 bases; bases outside gene matches: 5. Germline values: CDR1 SGHNT, CDR2 YYREEE (reference sequence). CDR3 length equals 14 residues. Here the CDR3 DNA reads TGTGCCAGCAGCTCCTGGACTAGCGGGAACGAGCAGTTCTTC. This translates into CASSSWTSGNEQFF.